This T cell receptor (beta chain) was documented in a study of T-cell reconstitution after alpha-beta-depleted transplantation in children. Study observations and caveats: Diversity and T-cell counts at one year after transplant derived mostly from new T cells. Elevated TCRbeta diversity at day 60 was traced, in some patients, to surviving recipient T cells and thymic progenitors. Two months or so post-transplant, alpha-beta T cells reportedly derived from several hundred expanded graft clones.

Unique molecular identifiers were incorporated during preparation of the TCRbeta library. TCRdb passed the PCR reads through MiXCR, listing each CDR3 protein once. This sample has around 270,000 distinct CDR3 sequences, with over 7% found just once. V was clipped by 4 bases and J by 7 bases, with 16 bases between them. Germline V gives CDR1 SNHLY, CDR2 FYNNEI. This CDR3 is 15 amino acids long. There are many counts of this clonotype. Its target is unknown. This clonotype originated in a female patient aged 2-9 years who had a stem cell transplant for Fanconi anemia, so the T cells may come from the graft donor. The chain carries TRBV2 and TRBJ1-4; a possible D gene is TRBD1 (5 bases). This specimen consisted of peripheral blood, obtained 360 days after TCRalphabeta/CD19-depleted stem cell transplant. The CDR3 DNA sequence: TGTGCCAGCAGTGTCGGGTGGCAGGGTGCTGAAAAACTGTTTTTT. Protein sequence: CASSVGWQGAEKLFF.